The 30 T cell receptor beta chains below all came from one sample that was sequenced in a study of cytomegalovirus exposure and HLA in healthy donors. The study ran its PCR with 60 Vbeta and 13 Jbeta primers. TCRdb's table, derived via immunoSEQ multiplex PCR, lists solely in-frame clones and lacks some. The data show about 73,000 clones, over 70% seen once. The sequenced sample consisted of PBMCs. The receptors come from a man between 65 and 80 years old in good health and CMV-seronegative.

This clone appeared a single time. This rearrangement joins TRBV9 to TRBJ1-5; possibly TRBD1 for D (6 bases). CDR3 size: 16 residues. Germline lookup yields CDR1 SGDLS and CDR2 YYNGEE. Trimming removed 0 bases at V and 4 bases at J, with 14 bases between. CDR3 nucleotides: TGTGCCAGCAGCGTAGCAGGGGACGGGGTAAATCAGCCCCAGCATTTT. It encodes CASSVAGDGVNQPQHF.

The chain carries TRBV14 and TRBJ2-7, with D uncertain. CDR1 is SGHDN and CDR2 is FVKESK in the germline V gene. V dropped 0 bases and J dropped 7 bases, with 13 bases sitting between them. The CDR3 is 14 amino acids. The CDR3 DNA reads as TGTGCCAGCAGCCAAGAAACAGTCAGTCGTGAGCAGTACTTC. Encoded protein: CASSQETVSREQYF.

This clone was seen only once. The V call is TRBV11-2, the J call TRBJ1-2; no definite D call. Germline V gene lookup returns CDR1 SGHAT and CDR2 FQNNGV. This CDR3 comprises 17 residues. V was cut by 5 bases and J by 1 base, with 20 bases left in between. CDR3 amino acids: CASSPRLFIRDNYGYTF. CDR3 DNA sequence: TGTGCCAGCAGCCCCAGGCTTTTTATCAGAGATAACTATGGCTACACCTTC. The complete variable domain, with remaining parts taken from reference TRBV11-2 and TRBJ1-2, reads EAGVAQSPRYKIIEKRQSVAFWCNPISGHATLYWYQQILGQGPKLLIQFQNNGVVDDSQLPKDRFSAERLKGVDSTLKIQPAKLEDSAVYLCASSPRLFIRDNYGYTFGSGTRLTVV.

The J gene is TRBJ1-2, the V gene TRBV15; the match to TRBD1 covers 12 bases. CDR3 length equals 18 residues. The germline CDR1 and CDR2 sequences are LNHNV and YYDKDF (reference sequence). V was clipped by 2 bases and J by 7 bases; unmatched bases: 14. The CDR3 sequence: CATSRLGTGGFGVSGYTF. For the CDR3, the DNA is TGTGCCACCAGCAGACTTGGGACAGGGGGCTTCGGGGTCTCTGGCTACACCTTC.

With respect to this clone: This same CDR3 is encoded by further DNA sequences in the sample. The V gene is TRBV15, the J gene TRBJ2-2, with TRBD2 matching 11 bases. The CDR3 consists of 16 residues. Germline values: CDR1 LNHNV, CDR2 YYDKDF (reference sequence). With V trimmed by 4 bases and J by 4 bases, 5 bases remained unmatched. The CDR3 loop reads CATSTPGLAATGELFF. The CDR3, as DNA: TGTGCCACCAGCACGCCGGGACTAGCGGCCACCGGGGAGCTGTTTTTT.

This clone showed up just once. This chain links TRBV28 with TRBJ1-4, with TRBD1 identical over 9 bases. The CDR3 extends over 15 amino acids. CDR1 and CDR2 from the germline V gene are MDHEN and SYDVKM. V was clipped by 3 bases and J by 7 bases; unmatched bases: 6. The CDR3, as DNA: TGTGCCAGCAGTTTGCCGGGACAGGGTGGTGAAAAACTGTTTTTT. Its protein product is CASSLPGQGGEKLFF. Looking up the rest from reference TRBV28 and TRBJ1-4 gives the full variable domain: DVKVTQSSRYLVKRTGEKVFLECVQDMDHENMFWYRQDPGLGLRLIYFSYDVKMKEKGDIPEGYSVSREKKERFSLILESASTNQTSMYLCASSLPGQGGEKLFFGSGTQLSVL.

This clone showed up just a few times. The chain uses TRBV6-5 and TRBJ2-7, with 9 bases lining up with TRBD1. The CDR3 runs to 15 residues. The germline gives CDR1 MNHEY, CDR2 SVGAGI. With 2 bases clipped from V and 4 bases from J, the junction kept 6 bases outside the gene matches. The CDR3 protein is CASSYDSGTGYEQYF. CDR3 nucleotide sequence: TGTGCCAGCAGTTACGATTCCGGGACAGGGTACGAGCAGTACTTC.

The chain joins TRBV5-1 to TRBJ2-2; a weak D match, TRBD1 (6 bases). The CDR3 is made up of 15 amino acids. V dropped 1 base and J dropped 6 bases, with 13 bases sitting between them. The V gene's germline CDR1 is SGHRS and CDR2 YFSETQ. The CDR3 sequence: CASSLMARGSGELFF. In DNA form, the CDR3 reads TGCGCCAGCAGCTTGATGGCAAGGGGGTCCGGGGAGCTGTTTTTT.

This chain joins TRBV5-6 and TRBJ1-5, with TRBD1 matching over 7 bases. CDR3 size: 16 residues. Germline trimming cut 3 bases from V and 6 bases from J; bases unmatched to any gene: 12. Germline CDR1 reads SGHDT; CDR2 reads YYEEEE. CDR3 sequence: CASSSAVTGTGQPQHF. CDR3 DNA: TGTGCCAGCAGCTCCGCGGTGACAGGGACGGGTCAGCCCCAGCATTTT.

This sequence joins TRBV5-5 and TRBJ2-7; D gene unclear. The ends were cut back, 0 bases at V and 3 bases at J, with 10 bases in the middle. The CDR3 is 14 residues long. CDR1 and CDR2 (germline): SGHKS, YYEKEE (reference sequence). In nucleotides, the CDR3 is TGTGCCAGCAGCTTGGCTAGTTATAACTACGAGCAGTACTTC. Its translation: CASSLASYNYEQYF.

The chain uses TRBV18 and TRBJ2-2; possible D gene TRBD2, 5 bases. The CDR3 has 15 amino acids. Trimming stripped 0 bases from V and 9 bases from J, with 14 bases between. CDR1 and CDR2 from the germline V gene are KGHSH and LQKENI. The CDR3 here is CASSPPVAAGRELFF. The DNA of the CDR3 is TGTGCCAGCTCACCACCTGTCGCGGCGGGCAGGGAGCTGTTTTTT.

V is TRBV9 and J is TRBJ1-1; 10 bases line up with TRBD1. Per the germline V gene, CDR1 is SGDLS and CDR2 is YYNGEE. This CDR3 is built from 13 residues. The trim removed 2 bases at V and 12 bases at J, leaving 7 bases unmatched. CDR3 amino acids: CASSVAGTGAPFF. The CDR3 region has the DNA TGTGCCAGCAGCGTGGCCGGGACAGGGGCCCCTTTCTTT.

This sequence joins TRBV5-1 and TRBJ2-5; 9 bases map to TRBD2. The V and J ends lost 0 bases and 5 bases, in that order; junction bases with no gene match: 8. There are 16 residues in the CDR3. CDR1 and CDR2 (germline): SGHRS, YFSETQ. The CDR3 loop is CASSLVAGATGETQYF. The DNA of the CDR3 is TGCGCCAGCAGCTTGGTAGCGGGGGCCACGGGGGAGACCCAGTACTTC.

The V call is TRBV7-2, the J call TRBJ2-3; D ambiguous. The CDR3 consists of 14 residues. The V end lost 3 bases, the J end lost 2 bases, and 9 bases lay between the germline ends. Per germline, CDR1 SGHTA and CDR2 FQGNSA. In nucleotides, the CDR3 is TGTGCCAGCAGCTTCTCGCGGAACACAGATACGCAGTATTTT. Translated: CASSFSRNTDTQYF.

This clone was detected only a few times. This chain uses TRBV6-1 with TRBJ1-4; D gene uncertain. The V end lost 2 bases, the J end lost 0 bases, and 10 bases lay between the germline ends. The length of the CDR3 is 16 residues. CDR1 and CDR2 (germline): MNHNS, SASEGT. CDR3 protein: CASSEFRGSTNEKLFF. The CDR3 region has the DNA TGTGCCAGCAGTGAATTTAGAGGTTCAACTAATGAAAAACTGTTTTTT.

This clone was recorded once. V and J are TRBV7-9 and TRBJ2-5; 10 nucleotides match TRBD1. Germline values: CDR1 SEHNR, CDR2 FQNEAQ (reference sequence). Trimming removed 3 bases from V and 5 bases from J; junction bases left unmatched: 6. This CDR3 has 15 amino acids. CDR3 in amino acids: CASSFVTGGPETQYF. CDR3 nucleotides: TGTGCCAGCAGCTTCGTGACAGGGGGCCCGGAGACCCAGTACTTC.

CDR3 nucleotides: TGTGCCAGCACCGCGACTAGCGTATCTAGAGATACGCAGTATTTT. This codes for CASTATSVSRDTQYF. V gene TRBV6-6 combines with J gene TRBJ2-3; 8 positions agree with TRBD2. The CDR3 contains 15 residues. Germline CDR1 MNHNY, CDR2 SVGAGI (reference sequence). The V gene end was trimmed by 7 bases and the J gene end by 5 bases; junction bases not matched to a gene: 11.

This chain uses TRBV19 with TRBJ2-3; 10 nucleotides match TRBD2. Germline assignment: CDR1 LNHDA and CDR2 SQIVND (reference sequence). The junction had 19 bases not matched to a gene; V was cut back by 4 bases and J by 6 bases. The CDR3 extends over 19 amino acids. Written as DNA, the CDR3 is TGTGCCAGTAGTACCCGGACTAGCGGACGTAAAGGGGTATCGGATACGCAGTATTTT. Protein sequence: CASSTRTSGRKGVSDTQYF.

The V and J genes are TRBV5-5 and TRBJ2-7; no clear D gene. V lost 0 bases to trimming and J lost 6 bases, with 13 bases between them. The CDR3 runs to 14 residues. Germline values: CDR1 SGHKS, CDR2 YYEKEE (reference sequence). CDR3: CASSLDSRSGEQYF. The CDR3 nucleotides are TGTGCCAGCAGCTTGGACAGCAGATCTGGCGAGCAGTACTTC.

This clone is a singleton in its sample. The genes are TRBV5-4 and TRBJ2-3; TRBD1 agrees at 9 bases. Germline V gene sequence: CDR1 SGHNT, CDR2 YYREEE (reference sequence). The length of the CDR3 is 15 residues. V shed 4 bases and J 5 bases; nucleotides not matched to a gene: 8. The CDR3: CASSHRDREKDTQYF. For the CDR3, the DNA is TGTGCCAGCAGCCACCGGGACAGGGAGAAAGATACGCAGTATTTT.

This clone was counted a few times. The chain combines TRBV18 with TRBJ1-5, with TRBD1 as a possible D gene (5 bases). This CDR3 has 17 amino acids. Germline CDR1 is KGHSH and CDR2 is LQKENI. V was clipped by 3 bases and J by 0 bases, with 15 bases between them. CDR3 residues: CASSPGAPNPSNQPQHF. CDR3 bases: TGTGCCAGCTCACCTGGGGCTCCCAACCCTAGCAATCAGCCCCAGCATTTT.

This chain joins TRBV29-1 and TRBJ2-1; a weak D match, TRBD2 (5 bases). The CDR3 is 12 residues long. V lost 4 bases and J 7 bases, leaving 11 bases between the germline ends. Per the germline V gene, CDR1 is SQVTM and CDR2 is ANQGSEA. The CDR3 DNA reads as TGCAGCGTTGGACTACCTCCTAATGAGCAGTTCTTC. Protein product: CSVGLPPNEQFF.

V is TRBV18 and J is TRBJ2-1; perhaps TRBD1 as D (6 bases). Germline assignment: CDR1 KGHSH and CDR2 LQKENI. The CDR3 extends over 15 amino acids. V was clipped by 3 bases and J by 3 bases, with 12 bases between them. Written as DNA, the CDR3 is TGTGCCAGCTCACCCCCCGGGACATTCTACAATGAGCAGTTCTTC. It translates to CASSPPGTFYNEQFF. The full variable domain, in which reference TRBV18 and TRBJ2-1 provide the parts outside the CDR3, is NAGVMQNPRHLVRRRGQEARLRCSPMKGHSHVYWYRQLPEEGLKFMVYLQKENIIDESGMPKERFSAEFPKEGPSILRIQQVVRGDSAAYFCASSPPGTFYNEQFFGPGTRLTVL.

The chain combines TRBV6-5 with TRBJ1-3; 7 bases agree with TRBD1. This CDR3 has 16 amino acids. V was clipped by 4 bases and J by 0 bases; unmatched bases: 6. Germline V CDR1 and CDR2: MNHEY, SVGAGI. The CDR3 is CASSSRTGSSGNTIYF. The CDR3 coding sequence is TGTGCCAGCAGTTCCCGGACAGGAAGCTCTGGAAACACCATATATTTT.

The chain uses TRBV4-3 and TRBJ2-3; unclear D gene. The CDR3 spans 16 residues. V shed 0 bases and J shed 0 bases, with 10 bases lying between them. Germline loops: CDR1 LGHNA, CDR2 YSLEER. This chain's CDR3 is CASSQEGRFSTDTQYF. As DNA, the CDR3 is TGCGCCAGCAGCCAAGAGGGCAGGTTTAGCACAGATACGCAGTATTTT.

V and J are TRBV6-5 and TRBJ2-7, with a weak D call TRBD2 (6 bases). There are 16 residues in the CDR3. V gave up 0 bases and J gave up 3 bases, with 15 bases separating them. The germline CDR1 and CDR2 sequences are MNHEY and SVGAGI. This CDR3 reads CASSYSRVSEGYEQYF. The CDR3 DNA reads TGTGCCAGCAGTTACTCCAGGGTATCGGAGGGCTACGAGCAGTACTTC.

V usage is TRBV18 and J usage is TRBJ2-2; maybe TRBD1 (6 bases). The CDR3 loop spans 16 amino acids. V lost 0 bases and J lost 7, with 15 bases in between. Germline V gene lookup returns CDR1 KGHSH and CDR2 LQKENI. CDR3 DNA sequence: TGTGCCAGCTCACCACCGATGCAGGGGAGATACGGGGAGCTGTTTTTT. Residues: CASSPPMQGRYGELFF.

The V gene is TRBV7-2, the J gene TRBJ1-4; D is perhaps TRBD1 (6 bases). The germline V and J ends were trimmed by 3 bases and 4 bases, with 15 bases remaining between them. The CDR3 has 16 residues. Germline CDR1 SGHTA, CDR2 FQGNSA. The CDR3 bases are TGTGCCAGCAGCTTGACCTCCGGGACACTTAATGAAAAACTGTTTTTT. Protein: CASSLTSGTLNEKLFF.

This clone has just a few counts. The chain has TRBV10-3 and TRBJ1-1; D possibly corresponds to TRBD1 (5 bases). Trimming pared 4 bases from V and 1 base from J, leaving 10 bases between. The germline gives CDR1 ENHRY, CDR2 SYGVKD. The CDR3 covers 14 residues. The CDR3: CAISGGLRNTEAFF. The CDR3 nucleotides read TGTGCCATCAGTGGGGGACTCAGGAACACTGAAGCTTTCTTT.

The V and J genes are TRBV7-3 and TRBJ1-2; TRBD1 matches at 9 bases. CDR1 and CDR2 (germline): SGHTA, FQGTGA. This CDR3 has 13 amino acids. J lost 7 bases, V lost 4 bases, and 4 bases had no gene match. The CDR3: CASSSGTGSGYTF. CDR3 nucleotides: TGTGCCAGCAGCTCTGGGACAGGGTCTGGCTACACCTTC.